The clone carrying this TCR beta chain was detected a few times. No antigen is known for it. Germline CDR1 is GTSNPN and CDR2 is SVGIG (reference sequence). CDR3 length equals 16 residues. Deletions cut 0 bases from V and 6 bases from J, with 18 bases between. The data were obtained in a study of cytomegalovirus exposure and HLA in healthy donors. Points from the study as a whole: Among immune exposure information, only CMV serostatus was available.

It was with 60 Vbeta and 13 Jbeta primers that the PCR ran. In the original analysis: Unique TCR beta chains totaled some 80 million in a later count, with roughly 10 million of them shared. Here immunoSEQ multiplex PCR was the method, and the copy in TCRdb shows in-frame clones only, minus some. V and J calls and clone size come straight from that table; D and trimming were deduced from the DNA. The sample yields 70,000 to 90,000 clones, about four fifths seen once. The TCR sequence derives from a male donor in good health and CMV-seropositive. The gene calls are TRBV30 and TRBJ2-1; D is undetermined. Material: PBMCs. The CDR3 DNA reads TGTGCCTGGAGTGTAATCCTCCCCCGAGGCCGCAATGAGCAGTTCTTC. Translated, it gives CAWSVILPRGRNEQFF.